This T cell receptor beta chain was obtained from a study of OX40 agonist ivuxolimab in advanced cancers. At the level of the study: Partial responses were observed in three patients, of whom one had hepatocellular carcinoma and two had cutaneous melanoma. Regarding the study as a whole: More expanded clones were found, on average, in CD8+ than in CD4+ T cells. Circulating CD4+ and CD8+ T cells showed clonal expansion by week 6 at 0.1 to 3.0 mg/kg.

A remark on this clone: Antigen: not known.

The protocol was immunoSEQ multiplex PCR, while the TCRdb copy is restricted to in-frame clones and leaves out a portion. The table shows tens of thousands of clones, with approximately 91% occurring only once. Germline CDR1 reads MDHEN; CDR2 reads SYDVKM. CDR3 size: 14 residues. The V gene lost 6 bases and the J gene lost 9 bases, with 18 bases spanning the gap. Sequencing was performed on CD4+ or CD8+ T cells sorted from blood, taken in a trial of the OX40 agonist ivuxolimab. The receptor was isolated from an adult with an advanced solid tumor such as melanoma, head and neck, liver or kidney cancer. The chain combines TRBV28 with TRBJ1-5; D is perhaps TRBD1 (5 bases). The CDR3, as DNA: TGTGCCAGCAGCGTTAAGGGACCTTCACGGCCCCAGCATTTT. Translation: CASSVKGPSRPQHF.